The 7 T cell receptor beta chains below come from one sample, sequenced in a study of cytomegalovirus exposure and HLA in healthy donors (dated by TCRdb to 2017 to 2019). Library preparation employed the immunoSEQ multiplex PCR assay. The multiplex PCR relied on a mix of 60 forward primers for TCR Vbeta segments and 13 reverse primers for TCR Jbeta segments. Sourced from immuneACCESS, this table was stored by TCRdb with only in-frame sequences that have V and J called. A share of the clones is absent; for the studies checked, an unresolved V gene accounts for under half, and the remainder has no known explanation. Recorded for this sample are 170,000 or so clones; roughly 79% of them occurred a single time. The top ten constitute about 3.4% of the sample. The sequenced sample was PBMCs. The receptors shown here come from a woman aged 50 to 65 in good health and CMV-seropositive.

This chain links TRBV2 with TRBJ2-5, with D possibly being TRBD1 (6 bases). The germline V gene encodes CDR1 SNHLY and CDR2 FYNNEI. The CDR3 has 14 amino acids. V dropped 6 bases and J dropped 2 bases, with 13 bases sitting between them. The CDR3 here is CASRGDTLQETQYF. CDR3 nucleotides: TGTGCCAGCAGGGGGGACACCTTGCAAGAGACCCAGTACTTC.

CDR3 in DNA: TGTGCCAGCAGCCAGCCTAGCGGGAGAGGGACAGATACGCAGTATTTT. Amino acids: CASSQPSGRGTDTQYF. This sequence joins TRBV4-2 and TRBJ2-3, with 10 bases that match TRBD2. The CDR3 loop spans 16 amino acids. Germline V gene sequence: CDR1 LGHNA, CDR2 YNFKEQ. V lost 3 bases and J lost 3; bases outside the gene matches: 6.

This clone was found once. One end of the junction does not line up with germline, which may come from a read error. V usage is TRBV7-7 and J usage is TRBJ2-7; 12 bases agree with TRBD2. There are 15 residues in the CDR3. The V gene's germline CDR1 is SSHAT and CDR2 FNYEAQ (reference sequence). The CDR3 spells CASSPLTSGSYEQYF. CDR3 sequence (DNA): TGTGCTAGCAGCCCACTGACTAGCGGGAGTTACGAGCAGTACTTC.

CDR3 residues: CASSKQGAYEKLFF. CDR3 in DNA: TGTGCCAGTAGTAAACAGGGCGCCTACGAAAAACTGTTTTTT. The V call is TRBV19, the J call TRBJ1-4; a weak D match, TRBD1 (6 bases). Between the trimmed V and J ends, which lost 4 bases and 8 bases, there was a span of 14 bases. Germline-derived CDR1 and CDR2 are LNHDA and SQIVND (reference sequence). This CDR3 contains 14 residues. The whole variable domain, filled in from reference TRBV19 and TRBJ1-4, reads DGGITQSPKYLFRKEGQNVTLSCEQNLNHDAMYWYRQDPGQGLRLIYYSQIVNDFQKGDIAEGYSVSREKKESFPLTVTSAQKNPTAFYLCASSKQGAYEKLFFGSGTQLSVL.

This clone is a singleton in its sample. The rearrangement joins TRBV7-2 to TRBJ1-1, with no clear D. Germline CDR1 SGHTA, CDR2 FQGNSA. V was pared by 5 bases and J by 4 bases, with 17 bases between. The CDR3 has 15 residues. The CDR3 spells CASSLRGREFTEAFF. CDR3 nucleotide sequence: TGTGCCAGCAGCCTCCGGGGAAGGGAGTTCACTGAAGCTTTCTTT. Variable domain in full (rest from reference TRBV7-2 and TRBJ1-1): GAGVSQSPSNKVTEKGKDVELRCDPISGHTALYWYRQSLGQGLEFLIYFQGNSAPDKSGLPSDRFSAERTGGSVSTLTIQRTQQEDSAVYLCASSLRGREFTEAFFGQGTRLTVV.

V is TRBV5-1 and J is TRBJ1-5, with D possibly matching TRBD1 (6 bases). CDR1 and CDR2 from the germline V gene are SGHRS and YFSETQ. V was pared by 0 bases and J by 3 bases, with 7 bases between. The CDR3 totals 14 residues. CDR3 protein: CASSLGDNNQPQHF. In DNA form, the CDR3 reads TGCGCCAGCAGCTTGGGGGACAACAATCAGCCCCAGCATTTT.

The V and J genes are TRBV9 and TRBJ2-3; TRBD1 might be the D (6 bases). Germline lookup yields CDR1 SGDLS and CDR2 YYNGEE. This CDR3 spans 15 amino acids. V was pared by 5 bases and J by 4 bases, with 17 bases between. This CDR3 is CASSTGTKRADTQYF. The CDR3 nucleotides read TGTGCCAGCAGTACCGGGACAAAAAGGGCAGATACGCAGTATTTT.